A selection of T cell receptor beta chains follows, all from one sample in a study of control samples from healthy donors and cancer patients. The protocol was immunoSEQ multiplex PCR, while the TCRdb copy is restricted to in-frame clones and leaves out a portion. The sample contains some 40,000 clones, about 94% of which appear only once. Sequences were obtained from blood. These TCRs come from a man aged 60 to 75 in good health. The CDR3 runs from the conserved cysteine through the conserved F or W. Each record gives: V gene, D gene, J gene, clone size, CDR3 DNA, CDR3 protein. D genes are given only for firm matches. The size entry is marked missing in some rows and otherwise reads once, few, many or a size class.

TRBV5-1	NA	TRBJ2-2	NA	TGCGCCAGCAGCTTGGTCGCCATTCAGGCCGGGGAGCTGTTTTTT	CASSLVAIQAGELFF
TRBV19	NA	TRBJ2-5	once	TGTGCCAGTAAGGGAGAGGGGCAAGAGACCCAGTACTTC	CASKGEGQETQYF
TRBV6-6	NA	TRBJ1-4	NA	TGTGCCAGCCAGATAGGGAATGAAAAACTGTTTTTT	CASQIGNEKLFF
TRBV11-3	TRBD2	TRBJ2-3	NA	TGTGCCAGCAGCTCCCTAGCGGGAGGGCGGGAATATTTT	CASSSLAGGREYF
TRBV7-9	TRBD1	TRBJ2-3	NA	TGTGCCAGCGCCTGGACAGGGGGATATACGCAGTATTTT	CASAWTGGYTQYF
TRBV5-1	NA	TRBJ1-2	NA	TGCGCCAGCAGCCCGGGCCTATTTTTAAGGGGCTACACCTTC	CASSPGLFLRGYTF
TRBV5-5	NA	TRBJ1-2	NA	TGTGCCAGCAGCTCTAGAGGGGGCTATGGCTACACCTTC	CASSSRGGYGYTF
TRBV7-2	NA	TRBJ1-5	NA	TGTGCCAGCAGCACGGACGGGGGCAATCAGCCCCAGCATTTT	CASSTDGGNQPQHF
TRBV4-2	TRBD2	TRBJ2-1	NA	TGTGCCAGCAGCCAAGGGACTAGCGGGAGGGACCCCTACAATGAGCAGTTCTTC	CASSQGTSGRDPYNEQFF
TRBV6-5	NA	TRBJ2-1	NA	TGTGCCAGCAGTTACGCGGCGGGAAAAGTTAATGAGCAGTTCTTC	CASSYAAGKVNEQFF
TRBV28	NA	TRBJ2-1	once	TGTGCCAGCAGTCCCCCGGGAGCCTCCGTCACCTACAATGAGCAGTTCTTC	CASSPPGASVTYNEQFF
TRBV7-9	NA	TRBJ2-5	NA	TGTGCCAGCAGCAGGGGACTTCAAGAGACCCAGTACTTC	CASSRGLQETQYF
TRBV27	NA	TRBJ2-7	NA	TGTGCCAGCAGGACCAGAGGTTTCGAGCAGTACTTC	CASRTRGFEQYF
TRBV6-5	NA	TRBJ2-4	NA	TGTGCCAGCAGTTACCCCCGGCTAGGTGGAAACATTCAGTACTTC	CASSYPRLGGNIQYF
TRBV7-2	TRBD1	TRBJ2-1	NA	TGTGCCAGCAGCTTAGCGACAGGGGCCTCAAATGAGCAGTTCTTC	CASSLATGASNEQFF
TRBV30	NA	TRBJ1-3	NA	TGTGCCTGGAGTAGGAGTTCTGGAAACACCATATATTTT	CAWSRSSGNTIYF
TRBV5-8	TRBD2	TRBJ2-7	NA	TGTGCCAGCAGCTTAACGGCTAGCGGGAGTTACGAGCAGTACTTC	CASSLTASGSYEQYF
TRBV7-8	NA	TRBJ2-7	NA	TGTGCCAGCAGCCTAGCCGACGAGCAGTACTTC	CASSLADEQYF
TRBV13	NA	TRBJ2-1	NA	TGTGCCAGCAGCTTAATTGGGTCGGGATGGGGCTCCTACAATGAGCAGTTCTTC	CASSLIGSGWGSYNEQFF
TRBV6-5	NA	TRBJ1-5	NA	TGTGCCAGCACTGGACACTTCGCTAATCAGCCCCAGCATTTT	CASTGHFANQPQHF